A selection of T cell receptor beta chains follows, all from one sample in a study of cytomegalovirus exposure and HLA in healthy donors. Sequencing used immunoSEQ multiplex PCR; TCRdb keeps in-frame clones, though not all of them. The sample holds approximately 180,000 clones; approximately 72% are singletons and the top ten take less than 2.5%. Sequences were obtained from PBMCs. Receptor source: a human donor in good health. Both conserved end residues are part of each CDR3. A D gene is named only where the DNA matches it firmly. Clone size appears in some rows only: once, few, many, or a class for an expanded clone.

j_call: TRBJ1-1; d_call: TRBD1; clone_size: .; v_call: TRBV11-2; cdr3_nt: TGTGCCAGCAGCATTGGACAGGGGAAGGAGAACACTGAAGCTTTCTTT; cdr3_aa: CASSIGQGKENTEAFF
j_call: TRBJ1-4; d_call: .; clone_size: few; v_call: TRBV2; cdr3_nt: TGTGCCAGCTCGGGGGCAACTAATGAAAAACTGTTTTTT; cdr3_aa: CASSGATNEKLFF
j_call: TRBJ2-7; d_call: .; clone_size: .; v_call: TRBV11-2; cdr3_nt: TGTGCCAGCAGCCCTCCGCGGAGCTACGAGCAGTACTTC; cdr3_aa: CASSPPRSYEQYF
j_call: TRBJ2-5; d_call: TRBD1; clone_size: .; v_call: TRBV18; cdr3_nt: TGTGCCAGCTCATCGGACAGGGAGACCCAGTACTTC; cdr3_aa: CASSSDRETQYF
j_call: TRBJ2-3; d_call: TRBD2; clone_size: few; v_call: TRBV5-4; cdr3_nt: TGTGCCAGCAGTTATAGCGGGGGCACAGATACGCAGTATTTT; cdr3_aa: CASSYSGGTDTQYF
j_call: TRBJ2-2; d_call: .; clone_size: .; v_call: TRBV7-3; cdr3_nt: TGTGCCAGCAGCCAGCGCCTCGTAGACGGGAACACCGGGGAGCTGTTTTTT; cdr3_aa: CASSQRLVDGNTGELFF
j_call: TRBJ1-1; d_call: .; clone_size: .; v_call: TRBV30; cdr3_nt: TGTGCCTGGACCGGGAGGGGGGCGGCACACACTGAAGCTTTCTTT; cdr3_aa: CAWTGRGAAHTEAFF
j_call: TRBJ2-7; d_call: TRBD2; clone_size: .; v_call: TRBV5-4; cdr3_nt: TGTGCCAGCAGCTCCGGGGCTAGCGGGACGCCCTACGAGCAGTACTTC; cdr3_aa: CASSSGASGTPYEQYF
j_call: TRBJ1-4; d_call: TRBD1; clone_size: .; v_call: TRBV6-1; cdr3_nt: TGTGCCAGCAGGACCGGGACAGTCCTTTGCGAACTGTTTTTT; cdr3_aa: CASRTGTVLCELFF
j_call: TRBJ2-2; d_call: TRBD1; clone_size: .; v_call: TRBV6-5; cdr3_nt: TGTGCCAGCAGGTCCAGGGGGAACGTTCCCGGGGAGCTGTTTTTT; cdr3_aa: CASRSRGNVPGELFF
j_call: TRBJ2-5; d_call: TRBD2; clone_size: .; v_call: TRBV10-3; cdr3_nt: TGTGCCATCAGTGAGATTAGGGCTAGCGGGGGGGCCTCGGAGACCCAGTACTTC; cdr3_aa: CAISEIRASGGASETQYF
j_call: TRBJ2-2; d_call: .; clone_size: .; v_call: TRBV27; cdr3_nt: TGTGCCAGCAGTTTATCATCGGGGGCCGGGGAGCTGTTTTTT; cdr3_aa: CASSLSSGAGELFF
j_call: TRBJ1-2; d_call: TRBD1; clone_size: .; v_call: TRBV25-1; cdr3_nt: TGTGCCAGCAGTGAATGGAGGACAGGCTTTTATGGCTACACCTTC; cdr3_aa: CASSEWRTGFYGYTF
j_call: TRBJ1-1; d_call: .; clone_size: few; v_call: TRBV5-6; cdr3_nt: TGTGCCAGCAGTAGGAACACTGAAGCTTTCTTT; cdr3_aa: CASSRNTEAFF
j_call: TRBJ1-6; d_call: .; clone_size: .; v_call: TRBV5-8; cdr3_nt: TGTGCCAGCAGCTACGACAGCAGAAATTCACCCCTCCACTTT; cdr3_aa: CASSYDSRNSPLHF
j_call: TRBJ2-1; d_call: .; clone_size: few; v_call: TRBV18; cdr3_nt: TGTGCCAGCTCACCCGGACTGGGTAGCGATGAGCAGTTCTTC; cdr3_aa: CASSPGLGSDEQFF
j_call: TRBJ2-7; d_call: TRBD1; clone_size: few; v_call: TRBV11-2; cdr3_nt: TGTGCCAGCAGCTTGGGACAGGGGGCCTACGAGCAGTACTTC; cdr3_aa: CASSLGQGAYEQYF
j_call: TRBJ2-7; d_call: TRBD1; clone_size: few; v_call: TRBV4-2; cdr3_nt: TGTGCCAGCAGCCCGACAGGGGGGTCCTACGAGCAGTACTTC; cdr3_aa: CASSPTGGSYEQYF
j_call: TRBJ1-1; d_call: .; clone_size: .; v_call: TRBV9; cdr3_nt: TGTGCCAGCAGCCCGACAGGAGTTATGAACACTGAAGCTTTCTTT; cdr3_aa: CASSPTGVMNTEAFF
j_call: TRBJ1-2; d_call: TRBD1; clone_size: .; v_call: TRBV18; cdr3_nt: TGTGCCAGCTCACCACCGACAGGGTATAATGGCTACACCTTC; cdr3_aa: CASSPPTGYNGYTF
j_call: TRBJ2-7; d_call: TRBD2; clone_size: once; v_call: TRBV7-9; cdr3_nt: TGTGCCAGCAGCTCCGGGACTAGCGGGGTTGAAGAGCAGTACTTC; cdr3_aa: CASSSGTSGVEEQYF
j_call: TRBJ2-1; d_call: .; clone_size: .; v_call: TRBV13; cdr3_nt: TGTGCCAGCAGCCTCAGACTGTCTGAGCAGTTCTTC; cdr3_aa: CASSLRLSEQFF
j_call: TRBJ2-5; d_call: TRBD2; clone_size: .; v_call: TRBV7-2; cdr3_nt: TGTGCCAGCAGCTTATCGCTAGCGGCTCGGGAGACCCAGTACTTC; cdr3_aa: CASSLSLAARETQYF
j_call: TRBJ1-5; d_call: .; clone_size: .; v_call: TRBV7-2; cdr3_nt: TGTGCCAGCAGCTTATCCGGGAGGTACCAGCCCCAGCATTTT; cdr3_aa: CASSLSGRYQPQHF
j_call: TRBJ2-7; d_call: .; clone_size: .; v_call: TRBV29-1; cdr3_nt: TGCAGCGTTGTGGGAGGGGGTATCCTGAAACCTTACGAGCAGTACTTC; cdr3_aa: CSVVGGGILKPYEQYF
j_call: TRBJ1-5; d_call: TRBD1; clone_size: .; v_call: TRBV4-1; cdr3_nt: TGCGCCAGCAGGGCAGGGGGTTACAATCAGCCCCAGCATTTT; cdr3_aa: CASRAGGYNQPQHF
j_call: TRBJ1-2; d_call: TRBD1; clone_size: .; v_call: TRBV7-2; cdr3_nt: TGTGCCAGCAGCTCGACAGGGGTCCGTCACTATGGCTACACCTTC; cdr3_aa: CASSSTGVRHYGYTF
j_call: TRBJ2-5; d_call: .; clone_size: .; v_call: TRBV4-3; cdr3_nt: TGCGCCAGCAGCCAAGATCTTACAGGGCAAGAGACCCAGTACTTC; cdr3_aa: CASSQDLTGQETQYF
j_call: TRBJ2-3; d_call: TRBD2; clone_size: .; v_call: TRBV5-1; cdr3_nt: TGCGCCAGCAGCTTGGGACGGGGGGGCGACACAGATACGCAGTATTTT; cdr3_aa: CASSLGRGGDTDTQYF
j_call: TRBJ2-7; d_call: TRBD2; clone_size: once; v_call: TRBV7-2; cdr3_nt: TGTGCCAGCAGCAAGCGGGGGGGCCGCTACGAGCAGTACTTC; cdr3_aa: CASSKRGGRYEQYF
j_call: TRBJ1-6; d_call: TRBD1; clone_size: .; v_call: TRBV7-9; cdr3_nt: TGTGCCAGCAGCCCCGGACAGGGAGACAATTCACCCCTCCACTTT; cdr3_aa: CASSPGQGDNSPLHF
j_call: TRBJ1-1; d_call: TRBD1; clone_size: .; v_call: TRBV25-1; cdr3_nt: TGTGCCAGCAGTGATCCACGACAGGGAGACACTGAAGCTTTCTTT; cdr3_aa: CASSDPRQGDTEAFF
j_call: TRBJ1-1; d_call: .; clone_size: .; v_call: TRBV6-6; cdr3_nt: TGTGCCAGCAGTTACGGAGGGCCCGGGGAGGACACTGAAGCTTTCTTT; cdr3_aa: CASSYGGPGEDTEAFF